Each of the 16 T cell receptor beta chains below was sequenced from the same sample in a study of T cell changes during pregnancy in multiple sclerosis. The protocol was immunoSEQ multiplex PCR, while the TCRdb copy is restricted to in-frame clones and leaves out a portion. This table has under 150,000 clones, 90% to 96% appearing once. The sample was peripheral blood, taken after pregnancy. Receptor source: a female donor with multiple sclerosis, enrolled in a pregnancy study.

The table lists this clone with a count of one. The rearrangement links TRBV19 to TRBJ1-2, with 7 bases aligning to TRBD1. CDR1 and CDR2 from the germline V gene are LNHDA and SQIVND (reference sequence). CDR3 length: 14 residues. Losses at the gene ends were 4 bases for V and 5 bases for J; bases not matched to a gene: 7. This CDR3 is CASSTGPGGYGYTF. CDR3 sequence (DNA): TGTGCCAGTAGTACCGGCCCAGGGGGATATGGCTACACCTTC.

The CDR3 bases are TGTGCCAGCAGTTTCCTACCCCCCCACTATGGCTACACCTTC. Translated: CASSFLPPHYGYTF. The rearrangement joins TRBV28 to TRBJ1-2; D not certain. The CDR3 covers 14 residues. The V gene's germline CDR1 is MDHEN and CDR2 SYDVKM. V lost 3 bases and J lost 3, with 11 bases in between.

CDR3 residues: CASNVGALNTEAFF. CDR3 in DNA: TGTGCCAGCAACGTGGGGGCTTTGAACACTGAAGCTTTCTTT. The V gene is TRBV28, the J gene TRBJ1-1, with D perhaps matching TRBD1 (6 bases). Germline V lookup: CDR1 MDHEN, CDR2 SYDVKM. The CDR3 covers 14 residues. V lost 7 bases and J lost 0, with 12 bases in between.

The rearrangement joins TRBV4-3 to TRBJ2-2, with D hard to call. CDR1 is LGHNA, CDR2 YSLEER, per germline. V was shortened by 4 bases and J by 7 bases, with 10 bases between the two germline ends. This CDR3 comprises 13 residues. The CDR3 DNA follows: TGCGCCAGCAGCCGGTTGGTCGGCGGGGAGCTGTTTTTT. Translation gives CASSRLVGGELFF.

A remark on this clone: An end of the junction does not agree with germline; a read error may underlie this. The rearrangement links TRBV19 to TRBJ2-3; 8 bases agree with TRBD2. From germline, CDR1 is LNHDA and CDR2 SQIVND (reference sequence). The CDR3 has 14 residues. DNA of the CDR3: TGTGCCAGTAGTATGGAAGGACTAGCCCCGTTGTTCCGTTTT. Amino acid sequence: CASSMEGLAPLFRF.

V gene TRBV7-9 combines with J gene TRBJ1-4, with D hard to call. Germline V CDR1 and CDR2: SEHNR, FQNEAQ (reference sequence). V was cut by 1 base and J by 5 bases, with 8 bases left in between. The CDR3 has 14 amino acids. The CDR3 is CASSLGALNEKLFF. In DNA, the CDR3 is TGTGCCAGCAGCTTAGGGGCCTTAAATGAAAAACTGTTTTTT.

The chain has TRBV28 and TRBJ2-3; 10 bases match TRBD2. The CDR3 extends over 19 amino acids. J gave up 2 bases and V 2 bases, and 13 bases lay outside the gene matches. The germline gives CDR1 MDHEN, CDR2 SYDVKM. Written as DNA, the CDR3 is TGTGCCAGCAGTTTAGCCCCATGGACTAGCGGACGAAACACAGATACGCAGTATTTT. It translates to CASSLAPWTSGRNTDTQYF.

The CDR3 loop reads CASSLTAYEQYF. The DNA of the CDR3 is TGTGCCAGCAGCCTCACAGCCTACGAGCAGTACTTC. The chain links TRBV7-9 to TRBJ2-7; D gene uncertain. The CDR3 totals 12 residues. Deletions cut 5 bases from V and 2 bases from J, with 7 bases between. Germline lookup yields CDR1 SEHNR and CDR2 FQNEAQ (reference sequence).

CDR3 protein: CASRPGGGQSYNEQFF. CDR3 DNA: TGCGCCAGCAGGCCCGGGGGAGGGCAGAGCTACAATGAGCAGTTCTTC. The V call is TRBV5-1, the J call TRBJ2-1; 7 bases align to TRBD2. This CDR3 is 16 amino acids long. Germline CDR1 and CDR2: SGHRS and YFSETQ. Trimming took 5 bases from V and 3 from J; bases not matched to a gene: 11. The full variable domain, with the rest looked up from reference TRBV5-1 and TRBJ2-1, is KAGVTQTPRYLIKTRGQQVTLSCSPISGHRSVSWYQQTPGQGLQFLFEYFSETQRNKGNFPGRFSGRQFSNSRSEMNVSTLELGDSALYLCASRPGGGQSYNEQFFGPGTRLTVL.

The rearrangement links TRBV28 to TRBJ1-4; D perhaps matches TRBD1 (6 bases). Germline V lookup: CDR1 MDHEN, CDR2 SYDVKM. The V gene lost 7 bases and the J gene lost 7 bases, with 19 bases spanning the gap. The CDR3 has 15 residues. The CDR3 nucleotides read TGTGCCAGCAAGGGGGGGGCAGATTCGGGTGAAAAACTGTTTTTT. Residues: CASKGGADSGEKLFF.

For the CDR3, the DNA is TGTGCCTGGAGTGGAGAGGGAGCGACTTATAGCAATCAGCCCCAGCATTTT. Amino acid sequence: CAWSGEGATYSNQPQHF. V usage is TRBV30 and J usage is TRBJ1-5, with D unclear. Germline lookup yields CDR1 GTSNPN and CDR2 SVGIG (reference sequence). The length of the CDR3 is 17 residues. V lost 1 base and J lost 0, with 16 bases in between.

This clone is a singleton in its sample. V and J are TRBV2 and TRBJ2-3, with D hard to call. Trimming took off 4 bases at V and 15 bases at J, with 17 bases between the two ends. CDR1 is SNHLY and CDR2 is FYNNEI in the germline V gene. There are 12 residues in the CDR3. The CDR3 DNA is TGTGCCAGCAGTGCTGGAAACAGCTTTGTATATTTT. Encoded protein: CASSAGNSFVYF.

The rearrangement links TRBV6-5 to TRBJ2-1; 8 bases align to TRBD1. Looked up from germline, CDR1 is MNHEY and CDR2 is SVGAGI. V trimming: 6 bases; J trimming: 6 bases; junction bases outside the gene matches: 4. The CDR3 runs to 13 residues. The CDR3 bases are TGTGCCAGCAGACCGACAGGGGTCAATGAGCAGTTCTTC. Amino acids: CASRPTGVNEQFF.

The gene calls are TRBV28 and TRBJ2-3; 8 nucleotides line up with TRBD1. J gave up 4 bases and V 3 bases, and 6 bases lay outside the gene matches. Per germline, CDR1 MDHEN and CDR2 SYDVKM. The CDR3 spans 15 residues. This CDR3 is CASSFFTGGADTQYF. For the CDR3, the DNA is TGTGCCAGCAGTTTTTTTACAGGGGGAGCAGATACGCAGTATTTT.

This chain links TRBV29-1 with TRBJ2-5; 10 nucleotides align to TRBD2. The junction had 9 bases not matched to a gene; V was cut back by 6 bases and J by 5 bases. This CDR3 contains 14 residues. Germline values: CDR1 SQVTM, CDR2 ANQGSEA. The CDR3 nucleotides are TGCAGCGTGTTTCTAGCGGGAGTTCTGGAGACCCAGTACTTC. Protein product: CSVFLAGVLETQYF. The complete variable domain, with remaining parts taken from reference TRBV29-1 and TRBJ2-5, reads SAVISQKPSRDICQRGTSLTIQCQVDSQVTMMFWYRQQPGQSLTLIATANQGSEATYESGFVIDKFPISRPNLTFSTLTVSNMSPEDSSIYLCSVFLAGVLETQYFGPGTRLLVL.

The V gene is TRBV7-9, the J gene TRBJ1-5; 8 bases line up with TRBD1. The CDR3 sequence is 14 residues long. CDR1 and CDR2 (germline): SEHNR, FQNEAQ (reference sequence). The V and J ends lost 1 base and 7 bases, in that order; junction bases with no gene match: 3. In DNA, the CDR3 is TGTGCCAGCAGCTTAGGACAGGGGTTCCAGCCCCAGCATTTT. Protein sequence: CASSLGQGFQPQHF.